This T cell receptor (beta chain) is drawn from a study of cytomegalovirus exposure and HLA in healthy donors. The study, taken as a whole, reports: A previous analysis found most TCR beta V segments productive roughly 87% or roughly 30% of the time.

Details on this clone: Its cognate antigen is unknown.

Trimming cost V 5 bases and J 0 bases, with 17 bases left between them. Germline loops: CDR1 PRHDT, CDR2 FYEKMQ (reference sequence). This CDR3 region has 17 residues. The PCR contained 60 Vbeta and 13 Jbeta primers. Generated by immunoSEQ multiplex PCR, the TCRdb table keeps only in-frame clones and is missing some. The table lists about 98,000 clones, roughly four fifths of them singletons. V is TRBV13 and J is TRBJ1-3; D gene ambiguous. This clonotype was obtained from a female donor in good health and CMV-seropositive. Sequencing input: PBMCs. This CDR3 reads CASSQPTAQSSGNTIYF. CDR3 DNA: TGTGCCAGCAGCCAACCCACGGCACAGAGCTCTGGAAACACCATATATTTT.